The T cell receptor beta chain described here comes from a study of T cells in Graves' hyperthyroidism and ophthalmopathy. Study outcomes and limitations: A 13 V-J signature model discriminated ophthalmopathy versus stable hyperthyroidism.

Germline-derived CDR1 and CDR2 are MRHNA and SNTAGT. This CDR3 comprises 14 residues. V lost 6 bases to trimming and J lost 7 bases; unmatched junction nucleotides: 8. Exclusion criteria comprised uncontrolled infection, other autoimmune disease, pregnancy or lactation. A remark on this clonotype: Its antigen is undetermined.

Template material for amplifying TCR beta CDR3 regions consisted of RNA transcripts. The TCR CDR3 was amplified in a first-round RT-PCR using the HTBI primer set. TCRdb analysed the multiplex PCR reads with MiXCR anew, one entry per CDR3 protein. The sample carries approximately 430,000 distinct CDR3 sequences, 15% to 18% recorded once. The sample taken for sequencing was blood. The sequence derives from a woman between 18 and 29 years old with Graves' hyperthyroidism. The chain carries TRBV6-4 and TRBJ2-2; 7 positions match TRBD1. Here the CDR3 reads CASSDREGGGELFF. In DNA form, the CDR3 reads TGTGCCAGCAGCGACAGGGAAGGGGGCGGGGAGCTGTTTTTT.